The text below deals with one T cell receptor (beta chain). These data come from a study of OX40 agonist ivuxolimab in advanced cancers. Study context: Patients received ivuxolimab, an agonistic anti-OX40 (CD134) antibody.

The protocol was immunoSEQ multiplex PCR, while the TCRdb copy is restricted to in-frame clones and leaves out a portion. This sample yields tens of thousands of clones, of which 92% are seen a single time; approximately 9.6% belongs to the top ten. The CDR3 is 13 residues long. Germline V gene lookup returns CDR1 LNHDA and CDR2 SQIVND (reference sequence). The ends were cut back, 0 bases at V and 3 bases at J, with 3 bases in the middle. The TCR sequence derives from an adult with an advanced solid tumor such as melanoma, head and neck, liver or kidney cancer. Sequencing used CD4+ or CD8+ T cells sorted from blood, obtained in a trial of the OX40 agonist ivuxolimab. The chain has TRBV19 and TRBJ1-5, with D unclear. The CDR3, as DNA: TGTGCCAGTAGTATAGACTTCAATCAGCCCCAGCATTTT. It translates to CASSIDFNQPQHF. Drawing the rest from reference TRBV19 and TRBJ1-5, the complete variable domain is DGGITQSPKYLFRKEGQNVTLSCEQNLNHDAMYWYRQDPGQGLRLIYYSQIVNDFQKGDIAEGYSVSREKKESFPLTVTSAQKNPTAFYLCASSIDFNQPQHFGDGTRLSIL.